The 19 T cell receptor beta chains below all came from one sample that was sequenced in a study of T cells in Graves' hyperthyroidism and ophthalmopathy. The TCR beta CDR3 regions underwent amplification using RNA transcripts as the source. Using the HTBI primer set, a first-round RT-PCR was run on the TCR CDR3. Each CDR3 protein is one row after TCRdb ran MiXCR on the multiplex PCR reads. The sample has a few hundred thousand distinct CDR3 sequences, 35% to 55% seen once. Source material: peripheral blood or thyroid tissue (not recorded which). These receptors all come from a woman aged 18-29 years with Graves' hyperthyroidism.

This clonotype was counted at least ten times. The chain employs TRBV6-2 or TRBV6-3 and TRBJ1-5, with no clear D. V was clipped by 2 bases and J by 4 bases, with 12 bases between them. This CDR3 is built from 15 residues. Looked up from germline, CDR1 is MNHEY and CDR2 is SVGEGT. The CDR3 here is CASSYGEQPNQPQHF. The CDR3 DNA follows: TGTGCCAGCAGTTACGGAGAACAACCTAATCAGCCCCAGCATTTT.

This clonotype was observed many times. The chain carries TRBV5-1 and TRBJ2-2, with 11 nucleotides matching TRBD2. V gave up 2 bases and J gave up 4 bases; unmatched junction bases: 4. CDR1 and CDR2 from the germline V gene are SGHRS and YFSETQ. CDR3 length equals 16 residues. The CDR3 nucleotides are TGCGCCAGCAGCTTTACTAGCGGGAGCGGCACCGGGGAGCTGTTTTTT. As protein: CASSFTSGSGTGELFF.

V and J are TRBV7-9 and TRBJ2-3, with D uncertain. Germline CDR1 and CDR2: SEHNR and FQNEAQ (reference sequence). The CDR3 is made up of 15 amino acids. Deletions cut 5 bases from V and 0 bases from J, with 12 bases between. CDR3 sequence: CASSQGSTSTDTQYF. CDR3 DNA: TGTGCCAGCAGCCAAGGGTCAACTAGCACAGATACGCAGTATTTT.

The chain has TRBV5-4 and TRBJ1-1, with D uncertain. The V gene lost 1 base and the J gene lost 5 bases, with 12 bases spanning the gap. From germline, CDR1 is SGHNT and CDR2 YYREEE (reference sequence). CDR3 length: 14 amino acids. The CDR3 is CASSLSGYDTEAFF. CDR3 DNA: TGTGCCAGCAGCTTGAGCGGGTACGATACTGAAGCTTTCTTT.

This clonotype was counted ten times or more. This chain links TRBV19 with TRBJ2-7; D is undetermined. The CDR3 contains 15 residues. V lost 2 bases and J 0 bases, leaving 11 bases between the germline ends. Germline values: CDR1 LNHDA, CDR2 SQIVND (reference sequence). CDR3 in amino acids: CASSIMTLSSYEQYF. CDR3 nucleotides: TGTGCCAGTAGTATAATGACTTTGAGCTCCTACGAGCAGTACTTC.

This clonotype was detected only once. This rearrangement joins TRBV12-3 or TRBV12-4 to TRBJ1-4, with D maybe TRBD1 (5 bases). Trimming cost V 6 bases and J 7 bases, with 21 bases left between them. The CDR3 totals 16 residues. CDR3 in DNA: TGTGCCAGCAGCCCCCCGGGGACCTACGGAGGTGAAAAACTGTTTTTT. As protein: CASSPPGTYGGEKLFF.

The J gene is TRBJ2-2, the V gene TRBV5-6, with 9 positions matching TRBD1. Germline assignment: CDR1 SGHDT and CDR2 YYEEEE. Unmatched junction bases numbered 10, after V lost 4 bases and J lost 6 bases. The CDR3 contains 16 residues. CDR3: CASSLPGQGLAGELFF. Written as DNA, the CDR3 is TGTGCCAGCAGCCTACCGGGACAGGGCTTGGCCGGGGAGCTGTTTTTT.

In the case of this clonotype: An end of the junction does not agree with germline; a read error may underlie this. CDR3 loop: CRAGAAGVTGELSW. The CDR3 coding sequence is TGCAGGGCAGGGGCAGCGGGAGTCACCGGGGAGCTGTCTTGG. The chain couples TRBV20-1 to TRBJ2-2; TRBD2 agrees at 8 bases. Germline CDR1 DFQATT, CDR2 SNEGSKA (reference sequence). The CDR3 has 14 residues.

The CDR3 here is CASSLAPGGANNEQFF. Here the CDR3 DNA reads TGTGCCAGCAGCTTAGCGCCGGGCGGGGCCAACAATGAGCAGTTCTTC. The chain combines TRBV7-2 with TRBJ2-7, with D maybe TRBD2 (6 bases). Near its end, the DNA agrees better with TRBJ2-1, so the J call may be wrong. Germline V gene lookup returns CDR1 SGHTA and CDR2 FQGNSA. CDR3 size: 16 residues.

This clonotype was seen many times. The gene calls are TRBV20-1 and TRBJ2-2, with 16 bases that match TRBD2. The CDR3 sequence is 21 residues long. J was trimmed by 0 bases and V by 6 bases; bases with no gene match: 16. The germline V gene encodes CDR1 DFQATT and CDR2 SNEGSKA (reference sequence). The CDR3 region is CSAGGTSGRAADTSNTGELFF. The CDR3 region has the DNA TGCAGTGCGGGCGGGACTAGCGGGAGGGCCGCTGATACATCGAACACCGGGGAGCTGTTTTTT.

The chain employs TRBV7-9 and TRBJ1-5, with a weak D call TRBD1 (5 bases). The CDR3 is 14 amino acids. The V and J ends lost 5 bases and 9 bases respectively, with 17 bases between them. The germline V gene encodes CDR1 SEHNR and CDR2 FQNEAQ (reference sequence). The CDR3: CASSPGTGVRPQHF. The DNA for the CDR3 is TGTGCCAGCAGCCCCGGGACTGGAGTGAGGCCCCAGCATTTT.

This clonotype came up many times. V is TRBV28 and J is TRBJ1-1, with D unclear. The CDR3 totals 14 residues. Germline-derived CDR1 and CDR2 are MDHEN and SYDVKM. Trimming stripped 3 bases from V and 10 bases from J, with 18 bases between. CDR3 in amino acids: CASSLTLREDGAFF. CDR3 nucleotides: TGTGCCAGCAGTTTGACTCTACGGGAGGATGGAGCTTTCTTT.

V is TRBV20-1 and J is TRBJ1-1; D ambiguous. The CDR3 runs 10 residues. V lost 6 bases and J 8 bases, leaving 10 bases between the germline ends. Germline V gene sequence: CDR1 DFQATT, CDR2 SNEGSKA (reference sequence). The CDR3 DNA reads TGCAGTGCCGCGGGATTCGAAGCTTTCTTT. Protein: CSAAGFEAFF.

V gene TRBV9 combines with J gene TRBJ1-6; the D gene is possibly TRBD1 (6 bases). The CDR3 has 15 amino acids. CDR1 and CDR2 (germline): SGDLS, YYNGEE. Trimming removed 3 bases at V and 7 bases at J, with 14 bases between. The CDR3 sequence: CASSGFGQGNSPLHF. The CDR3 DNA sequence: TGTGCCAGCAGCGGTTTCGGGCAGGGGAATTCACCCCTCCACTTT.

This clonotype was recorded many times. CDR3 sequence: CASSEAHRVHETQYF. As DNA, the CDR3 is TGTGCCAGCAGTGAAGCGCACAGGGTTCACGAGACCCAGTACTTC. The rearrangement links TRBV2 to TRBJ2-5, with a tentative D call TRBD1 (6 bases). V was clipped by 0 bases and J by 5 bases, with 13 bases between them. The CDR3 has 15 residues. Germline values: CDR1 SNHLY, CDR2 FYNNEI.

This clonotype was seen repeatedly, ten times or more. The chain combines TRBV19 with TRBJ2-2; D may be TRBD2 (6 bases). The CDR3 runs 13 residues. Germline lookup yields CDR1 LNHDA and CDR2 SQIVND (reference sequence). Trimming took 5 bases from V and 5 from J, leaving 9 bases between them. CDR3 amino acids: CASSSRETGELFF. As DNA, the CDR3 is TGTGCCAGTAGTTCTCGGGAGACCGGGGAGCTGTTTTTT.

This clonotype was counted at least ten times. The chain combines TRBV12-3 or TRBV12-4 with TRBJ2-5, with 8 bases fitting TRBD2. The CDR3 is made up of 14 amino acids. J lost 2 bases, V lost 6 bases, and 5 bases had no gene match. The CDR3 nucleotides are TGTGCCAGCAGGACTAGCGTACTTCAAGAGACCCAGTACTTC. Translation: CASRTSVLQETQYF.

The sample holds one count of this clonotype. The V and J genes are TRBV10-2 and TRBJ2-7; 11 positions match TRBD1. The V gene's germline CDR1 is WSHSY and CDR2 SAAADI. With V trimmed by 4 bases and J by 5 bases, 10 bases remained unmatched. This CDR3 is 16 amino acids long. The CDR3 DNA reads TGCGCCAGCAGTGGTAGAAGGACAGGGGGCGGCGACGAGCAGTACTTC. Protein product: CASSGRRTGGGDEQYF.

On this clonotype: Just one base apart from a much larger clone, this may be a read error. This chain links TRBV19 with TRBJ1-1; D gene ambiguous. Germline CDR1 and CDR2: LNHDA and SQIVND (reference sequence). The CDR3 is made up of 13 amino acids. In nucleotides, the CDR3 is TGTGCCAGTAGTAAAAGTTTGAACGCTGAAGCTTTCTTT. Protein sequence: CASSKSLNAEAFF.